This T cell receptor (beta chain) comes out of a study of blood T cell repertoires in COVID-19. Trimming removed 0 bases from V and 7 bases from J; junction bases left unmatched: 6. The CDR3 has 15 amino acids. CDR1 is SGHNT, CDR2 YYREEE, per germline (reference sequence). This clone was recorded once. As processed by the authors: Using reference gene primer amplification, nucleated cell counts were estimated. Measured with immunoSEQ multiplex PCR; TCRdb has only the in-frame clones, and not every one. V and J calls and clone size come straight from that table; D and trimming were deduced from the DNA. The sample includes 250,000 to 350,000 clones, less than 85% of them seen just once.

What was sequenced was peripheral blood. This TCR came from a human donor with COVID-19, enrolled during active disease. The donor label of this sample is uncertain. The rearrangement uses TRBV5-4 and TRBJ2-1, with 8 bases aligning to TRBD2. The CDR3 bases are TGTGCCAGCAGCTTGGCGGGCGGGAGGCGTAATGAGCAGTTCTTC. Residues: CASSLAGGRRNEQFF.